These 13 T cell receptor beta chains originate from one sample sequenced in a study of CD4 T cell repertoires in COVID-19. These memory T cells were uncultured and sequenced directly after ex vivo isolation. The data were produced by immunoSEQ multiplex PCR, yet TCRdb's version contains in-frame clones alone and is incomplete. The sample has some 24,000 clones, 85% to 95% seen once; the top ten hold 0.65% to 0.8%. Sequenced here: circulating follicular helper CD4+ T cells (cTfh) from blood, sampled before the COVID-19 pandemic. Receptor source: a human donor who had COVID-19.

The chain couples TRBV28 to TRBJ1-2; the D gene is possibly TRBD1 (6 bases). Germline V gene sequence: CDR1 MDHEN, CDR2 SYDVKM. The length of the CDR3 is 12 residues. V was shortened by 4 bases and J by 8 bases, with 11 bases between the two germline ends. The CDR3 loop is CASSSRGKGYTF. CDR3 DNA sequence: TGTGCCAGCAGTTCGAGGGGGAAGGGCTACACCTTC.

This rearrangement joins TRBV5-1 to TRBJ1-1; 9 bases are a match to TRBD1. V shed 4 bases, J shed 3 bases, and the junction held 7 bases outside the gene matches. From germline, CDR1 is SGHRS and CDR2 YFSETQ. The CDR3 is 15 amino acids. The CDR3: CASSPGGQGYTEAFF. The CDR3 coding sequence is TGCGCCAGCAGCCCTGGAGGACAGGGGTACACTGAAGCTTTCTTT.

The V call is TRBV6-5, the J call TRBJ1-4; 8 nucleotides agree with TRBD1. Germline V gene lookup returns CDR1 MNHEY and CDR2 SVGAGI. The CDR3 loop spans 14 amino acids. V was clipped by 6 bases and J by 7 bases; unmatched bases: 7. CDR3 coding DNA: TGTGCCAGCAGGGATCCGACAGGGGCTGAAAAACTGTTTTTT. Its translation: CASRDPTGAEKLFF.

V gene TRBV5-6 combines with J gene TRBJ2-3, with 9 bases identical to TRBD2. V shed 4 bases and J 0 bases; nucleotides not matched to a gene: 9. Germline V gives CDR1 SGHDT, CDR2 YYEEEE. This CDR3 has 17 amino acids. The chain's CDR3 is CASSLRTSVISTDTQYF. The DNA of the CDR3 is TGTGCCAGCAGCCTAAGGACTAGCGTCATTAGCACAGATACGCAGTATTTT.

This clone appeared once. The chain recombines TRBV7-9 with TRBJ1-5; 8 nucleotides line up with TRBD1. V trimming: 2 bases; J trimming: 7 bases; junction bases outside the gene matches: 4. Germline V gene data show CDR1 as SEHNR and CDR2 as FQNEAQ (reference sequence). The CDR3 contains 14 residues. CDR3 nucleotide sequence: TGTGCCAGCAGCTTACAGGGGGCGGGACAGCCCCAGCATTTT. It translates to CASSLQGAGQPQHF.

The DNA of the CDR3 is TGTGCCAGCAGTGAAGATTATCGGGGAAAAGGGGCCAACGTCCTGACTTTC. Encoded protein: CASSEDYRGKGANVLTF. The J gene is TRBJ2-6, the V gene TRBV6-1; possibly TRBD2 for D (5 bases). CDR3 length: 17 amino acids. V gave up 1 base and J gave up 4 bases, with 14 bases separating them. The germline gives CDR1 MNHNS, CDR2 SASEGT.

Here the CDR3 DNA reads TGTGCCAGCAGAACGCCGGGACTGGCCAATGAGCAGTTCTTC. This codes for CASRTPGLANEQFF. The chain links TRBV6-1 to TRBJ2-1; D might be TRBD2 (6 bases). Per the germline V gene, CDR1 is MNHNS and CDR2 is SASEGT. The germline V and J ends were trimmed by 6 bases and 6 bases, with 15 bases remaining between them. This CDR3 contains 14 residues.

V is TRBV13 and J is TRBJ2-2, with 9 bases lining up with TRBD1. This CDR3 is 16 amino acids long. From germline, CDR1 is PRHDT and CDR2 FYEKMQ (reference sequence). The J segment lost 0 bases and the V segment lost 6 bases, leaving 5 bases of the junction unmatched. This CDR3 reads CASRRGQGPNTGELFF. The CDR3 nucleotides read TGTGCCAGCAGACGGGGACAGGGCCCGAACACCGGGGAGCTGTTTTTT.

V usage is TRBV5-6 and J usage is TRBJ1-2; unclear D gene. The CDR3 sequence is 13 residues long. V was cut by 2 bases and J by 2 bases, with 7 bases left in between. Germline loops: CDR1 SGHDT, CDR2 YYEEEE. CDR3: CASSLELNYGYTF. In DNA form, the CDR3 reads TGTGCCAGCAGCTTAGAACTGAACTATGGCTACACCTTC.

In this sample, this clone turned up a few times. V is TRBV19 and J is TRBJ2-5; TRBD1 matches 8 bases. In germline, CDR1 is LNHDA, CDR2 SQIVND (reference sequence). The CDR3 totals 14 residues. Unmatched junction bases numbered 3, after V lost 1 base and J lost 5 bases. The CDR3 DNA is TGTGCCAGTAGTATAGGCCAGGGGGCTGAGACCCAGTACTTC. Encoded protein: CASSIGQGAETQYF.

This chain joins TRBV28 and TRBJ2-3; D may be TRBD2 (7 bases). The V end was cut by 8 bases, the J end by 4 bases, with 34 bases between. This CDR3 is 20 amino acids long. The germline V gene has CDR1 MDHEN and CDR2 SYDVKM. The CDR3 spells CASSTSRGAVKGGDPDTQYF. In DNA, the CDR3 is TGTGCCAGCTCCACCTCCCGGGGGGCAGTTAAGGGCGGGGACCCAGATACGCAGTATTTT.

This chain connects TRBV27 to TRBJ1-5; TRBD1 matches 10 bases. Germline CDR1 reads MNHEY; CDR2 reads SMNVEV (reference sequence). The CDR3 runs to 14 residues. V shed 3 bases, J shed 6 bases, and the junction held 2 bases outside the gene matches. Here the CDR3 reads CASSLGQGIQPQHF. The DNA for the CDR3 is TGTGCCAGCAGTTTGGGACAGGGGATTCAGCCCCAGCATTTT.

As regards this clone: In the same sample, other DNA sequences code for this CDR3. CDR3 sequence reads: CASSRVREETQYF. The CDR3 bases are TGTGCCAGCTCCCGAGTAAGGGAGGAGACCCAGTACTTC. The chain employs TRBV18 and TRBJ2-5; a possible D gene is TRBD2 (5 bases). The CDR3 spans 13 residues. The V gene's germline CDR1 is KGHSH and CDR2 LQKENI. The V end was cut by 6 bases, the J end by 5 bases, with 13 bases between.